The clone carrying this T cell receptor (beta chain) occurred a few times. This entry comes from a study of cytomegalovirus exposure and HLA in healthy donors. Primers for the PCR totalled 60 Vbeta and 13 Jbeta. Method: immunoSEQ multiplex PCR; TCRdb's copy keeps in-frame clones and lacks some. The data show 150,000 to 200,000 clones, with just over 75% seen just once and around 1% held by the top ten. The CDR3 length is 17 residues. V lost 5 bases, J lost 2 bases, and 6 bases stayed unmatched. The V gene's germline CDR1 is SGHNT and CDR2 YYREEE (reference sequence). The chain combines TRBV5-4 with TRBJ2-2; 13 positions agree with TRBD2. This clonotype was obtained from a woman aged 40 to 55 in good health and CMV-seronegative. Sequenced: PBMCs. CDR3 nucleotide sequence: TGTGCCAGCAGGCCCGGGACTAGCGGGGCCAACACCGGGGAGCTGTTTTTT. Translating gives CASRPGTSGANTGELFF.